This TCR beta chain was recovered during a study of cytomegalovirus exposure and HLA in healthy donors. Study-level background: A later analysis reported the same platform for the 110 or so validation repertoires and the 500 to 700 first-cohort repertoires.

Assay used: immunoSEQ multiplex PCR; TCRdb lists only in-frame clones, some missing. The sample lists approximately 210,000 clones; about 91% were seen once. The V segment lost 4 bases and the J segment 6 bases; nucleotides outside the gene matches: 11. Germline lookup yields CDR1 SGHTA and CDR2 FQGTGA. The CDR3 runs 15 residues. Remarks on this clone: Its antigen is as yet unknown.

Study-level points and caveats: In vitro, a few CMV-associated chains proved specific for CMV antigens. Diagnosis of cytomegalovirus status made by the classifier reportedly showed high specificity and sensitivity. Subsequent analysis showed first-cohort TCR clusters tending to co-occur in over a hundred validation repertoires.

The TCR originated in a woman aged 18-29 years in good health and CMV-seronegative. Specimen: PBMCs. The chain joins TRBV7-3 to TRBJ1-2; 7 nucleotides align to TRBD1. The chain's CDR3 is CASSSAPQGVDGYTF. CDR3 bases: TGTGCCAGCAGCTCCGCCCCTCAGGGGGTGGATGGCTACACCTTC.